The sequence of this T cell receptor (beta chain) was determined in a study of T cell responses to AZD1222 COVID-19 vaccine. Findings and limits, study-wide: Repertoires were collected only later (after the peak T cell response had occurred).

There are 16 residues in the CDR3. CDR1 and CDR2 from the germline V gene are MNHEY and SMNVEV (reference sequence). The germline V and J ends were trimmed by 5 bases and 4 bases, with 18 bases remaining between them. Produced via immunoSEQ multiplex PCR; TCRdb's table is partial and in-frame only. The table has approximately 100,000 clones, 90% seen once. For this clone: Its antigen remains unidentified.

The origin of this receptor is an adult who received the AZD1222 COVID-19 vaccine. This sample comprised peripheral blood, obtained 28 days after the second AZD1222 dose. The J gene is TRBJ1-5, the V gene TRBV27; possibly TRBD1 for D (5 bases). CDR3 loop: CASSPTPGTGNQPQHF. The DNA for the CDR3 is TGTGCCAGCAGTCCCACCCCCGGGACTGGGAATCAGCCCCAGCATTTT.